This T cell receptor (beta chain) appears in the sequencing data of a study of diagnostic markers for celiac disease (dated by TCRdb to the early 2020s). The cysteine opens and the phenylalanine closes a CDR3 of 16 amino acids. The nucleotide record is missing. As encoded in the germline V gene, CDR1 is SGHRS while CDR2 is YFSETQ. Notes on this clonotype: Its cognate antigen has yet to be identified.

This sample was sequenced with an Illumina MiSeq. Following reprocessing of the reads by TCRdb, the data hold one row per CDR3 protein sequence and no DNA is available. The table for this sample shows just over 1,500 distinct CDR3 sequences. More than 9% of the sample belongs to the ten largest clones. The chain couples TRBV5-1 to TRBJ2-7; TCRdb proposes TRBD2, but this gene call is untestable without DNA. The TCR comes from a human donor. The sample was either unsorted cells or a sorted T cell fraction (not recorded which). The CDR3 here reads CASSLASSGRPYEQYF.